These 31 T cell receptor beta chains were sequenced from one sample in a study of blood T cell repertoires in COVID-19 (dated by TCRdb to 2020 to 2021). The library was built by means of the immunoSEQ multiplex PCR assay. Held by TCRdb, this immuneACCESS table contains in-frame sequences only and omits some clones. Under half of the omission traces to an unresolved V gene where checked; the cause of the rest is unknown. This sample lists some 300,000 clones; around 92% were detected once. The ten largest clones represent roughly 2.9% of the sample. Sequenced material: PBMCs or T cells enriched from blood (not recorded which). Receptors originate from a woman in her forties or fifties who had been exposed to COVID-19.

The chain employs TRBV7-2 and TRBJ2-5; TRBD1 agrees at 8 bases. Germline CDR1 reads SGHTA; CDR2 reads FQGNSA. The CDR3 is 14 amino acids. Trimming took 4 bases from V and 5 from J; bases not matched to a gene: 6. CDR3 region: CASSSRTGPETQYF. CDR3 coding DNA: TGTGCCAGCAGCTCAAGGACAGGGCCGGAGACCCAGTACTTC.

This clone occurred once. This sequence joins TRBV11-2 and TRBJ2-1; 14 positions agree with TRBD2. Germline V gene lookup returns CDR1 SGHAT and CDR2 FQNNGV. The V and J ends lost 1 base and 9 bases, in that order; junction bases with no gene match: 2. This CDR3 has 15 amino acids. The CDR3 reads CASSLGTSGGSEQFF. The CDR3 region has the DNA TGTGCCAGCAGCTTAGGGACTAGCGGGGGGAGTGAGCAGTTCTTC.

This clone was detected only once. The rearrangement joins TRBV7-2 to TRBJ1-5; D is possibly TRBD1 (6 bases). CDR1 is SGHTA and CDR2 is FQGNSA in the germline V gene. This CDR3 comprises 15 residues. Trimming removed 5 bases at V and 8 bases at J, with 19 bases between. The CDR3 region is CASSRQQGRIEPQHF. CDR3 coding DNA: TGTGCCAGCAGCAGGCAGCAGGGGAGAATAGAGCCCCAGCATTTT.

This clone was seen once. This rearrangement joins TRBV28 to TRBJ1-2, with 9 bases fitting TRBD1. The ends lost 5 bases at V and 4 bases at J; junction bases unmatched: 8. Germline-derived CDR1 and CDR2 are MDHEN and SYDVKM. The CDR3 covers 15 residues. The CDR3 protein is CASSQPGQGGYGYTF. In DNA, the CDR3 is TGTGCCAGCAGTCAACCGGGACAGGGTGGCTATGGCTACACCTTC.

This rearrangement joins TRBV5-4 to TRBJ2-5; TRBD1 agrees at 8 bases. The CDR3 runs 17 residues. The junction had 13 bases not matched to a gene; V was cut back by 5 bases and J by 1 base. Germline V lookup: CDR1 SGHNT, CDR2 YYREEE (reference sequence). The CDR3: CASRSRRTGSSQETQYF. DNA of the CDR3: TGTGCCAGCAGGTCCCGAAGGACAGGGTCCTCCCAAGAGACCCAGTACTTC. The full variable domain, with the rest looked up from reference TRBV5-4 and TRBJ2-5, is ETGVTQSPTHLIKTRGQQVTLRCSSQSGHNTVSWYQQALGQGPQFIFQYYREEENGRGNFPPRFSGLQFPNYSSELNVNALELDDSALYLCASRSRRTGSSQETQYFGPGTRLLVL.

This chain links TRBV28 with TRBJ1-5; TRBD1 might be the D (6 bases). Trimming left V 5 bases short and J 2 bases short, with 16 bases between. Germline CDR1 and CDR2: MDHEN and SYDVKM. This CDR3 comprises 16 residues. In DNA, the CDR3 is TGTGCCAGCAGTCCGCCGGGGGGCGTCGGCAATCAGCCCCAGCATTTT. Translated, it gives CASSPPGGVGNQPQHF.

The V gene is TRBV4-1, the J gene TRBJ1-4; D unresolved. In germline, CDR1 is MGHRA, CDR2 YSYEKL. This CDR3 has 15 amino acids. Trimming removed 5 bases at V and 8 bases at J, with 18 bases between. CDR3: CASSFSRGWNEKLFF. Written as DNA, the CDR3 is TGCGCCAGCAGCTTCAGTCGAGGGTGGAACGAAAAACTGTTTTTT.

The chain is built from TRBV5-4 and TRBJ2-1, with D unresolved. V was pared by 4 bases and J by 0 bases, with 11 bases between. This CDR3 contains 15 residues. Per germline, CDR1 SGHNT and CDR2 YYREEE (reference sequence). The CDR3 reads CASSPHSNSYNEQFF. DNA of the CDR3: TGTGCCAGCAGCCCGCATAGTAACTCCTACAATGAGCAGTTCTTC. The full variable domain, with the rest looked up from reference TRBV5-4 and TRBJ2-1, is ETGVTQSPTHLIKTRGQQVTLRCSSQSGHNTVSWYQQALGQGPQFIFQYYREEENGRGNFPPRFSGLQFPNYSSELNVNALELDDSALYLCASSPHSNSYNEQFFGPGTRLTVL.

This clone was picked up a small number of times. J is TRBJ2-7 and V is TRBV7-9; TRBD1 aligns across 9 bases. Germline-derived CDR1 and CDR2 are SEHNR and FQNEAQ (reference sequence). V shed 5 bases and J 3 bases; nucleotides not matched to a gene: 14. The CDR3 length is 17 residues. CDR3 loop: CASSLMEDRGGRYEQYF. CDR3 nucleotide sequence: TGTGCCAGCAGCCTAATGGAGGACAGGGGCGGCCGCTACGAGCAGTACTTC. Full variable domain (missing parts from reference TRBV7-9 and TRBJ2-7): DTGVSQNPRHKITKRGQNVTFRCDPISEHNRLYWYRQTLGQGPEFLTYFQNEAQLEKSRLLSDRFSAERPKGSFSTLEIQRTEQGDSAMYLCASSLMEDRGGRYEQYFGPGTRLTVT.

The gene calls are TRBV28 and TRBJ1-2, with 9 bases fitting TRBD1. The V gene end was trimmed by 6 bases and the J gene end by 1 base; junction bases not matched to a gene: 15. Germline CDR1 is MDHEN and CDR2 is SYDVKM. There are 18 residues in the CDR3. The CDR3 coding sequence is TGTGCCAGCAGGGCTCTCCTGGGACAGGGTCGGGGTAACTATGGCTACACCTTC. Amino acids: CASRALLGQGRGNYGYTF.

The V and J genes are TRBV6-1 and TRBJ2-3, with 11 bases aligning to TRBD2. The CDR3 totals 17 residues. V gave up 2 bases and J gave up 2 bases; unmatched junction bases: 6. The V gene's germline CDR1 is MNHNS and CDR2 SASEGT. The CDR3 coding sequence is TGTGCCAGCAGTGAACCCCTAGCGGGGGGATACACAGATACGCAGTATTTT. Residues: CASSEPLAGGYTDTQYF.

J is TRBJ2-1 and V is TRBV13; 9 positions match TRBD2. V was pared by 7 bases and J by 4 bases, with 14 bases of the junction left unmatched. The CDR3 covers 17 residues. Per germline, CDR1 PRHDT and CDR2 FYEKMQ (reference sequence). CDR3 loop: CASTLGAGGVRYNEQFF. The CDR3 DNA reads TGTGCCAGCACCCTTGGGGCGGGGGGGGTGAGATACAATGAGCAGTTCTTC.

This clone was counted once. Written as DNA, the CDR3 is TGTGCCAGCTCACCGGACAGGGTTGGTCAGCCCCAGCATTTT. Translating gives CASSPDRVGQPQHF. The rearrangement links TRBV18 to TRBJ1-5, with 8 positions matching TRBD1. Germline V lookup: CDR1 KGHSH, CDR2 LQKENI. V shed 3 bases, J shed 6 bases, and the junction held 4 bases outside the gene matches. The CDR3 has 14 residues. The variable domain in full, with the rest retrieved from reference TRBV18 and TRBJ1-5, is NAGVMQNPRHLVRRRGQEARLRCSPMKGHSHVYWYRQLPEEGLKFMVYLQKENIIDESGMPKERFSAEFPKEGPSILRIQQVVRGDSAAYFCASSPDRVGQPQHFGDGTRLSIL.

J is TRBJ1-2 and V is TRBV5-6; D gene unclear. Germline CDR1 SGHDT, CDR2 YYEEEE. Trimming left V 0 bases short and J 3 bases short, with 6 bases between. The CDR3 spans 13 residues. The CDR3 loop is CASSLAQDYGYTF. Here the CDR3 DNA reads TGTGCCAGCAGCTTGGCCCAGGACTATGGCTACACCTTC.

The CDR3 protein is CAWRGAGGNTIYF. The DNA for the CDR3 is TGTGCCTGGAGGGGCGCAGGTGGAAACACCATATATTTT. This rearrangement joins TRBV30 to TRBJ1-3; D call uncertain. V was clipped by 3 bases and J by 3 bases, with 9 bases between them. Germline V gene sequence: CDR1 GTSNPN, CDR2 SVGIG (reference sequence). This CDR3 region has 13 residues.

The rearrangement links TRBV3-1 (or the pseudogene TRBV3-2) to TRBJ2-1; 9 bases agree with TRBD1. Per the germline V gene, CDR1 is LGHDT and CDR2 is YNNKEL (reference sequence). This CDR3 has 16 residues. V lost 3 bases and J lost 6; bases outside the gene matches: 9. The CDR3 DNA is TGTGCCAGCAGCCACCACGGACAGGGGAAGGGCAATGAGCAGTTCTTC. As protein: CASSHHGQGKGNEQFF.

V gene TRBV28 combines with J gene TRBJ1-1; 8 bases map to TRBD1. The CDR3 covers 14 residues. Per germline, CDR1 MDHEN and CDR2 SYDVKM. J lost 5 bases, V lost 8 bases, and 10 bases had no gene match. The CDR3 DNA reads TGTGCCAGCTTCAGGGGGCCGGGTGGTACTGAAGCTTTCTTT. Its translation: CASFRGPGGTEAFF.

The chain links TRBV30 to TRBJ2-1, with 9 nucleotides matching TRBD1. The germline CDR1 and CDR2 sequences are GTSNPN and SVGIG (reference sequence). Losses at the gene ends were 5 bases for V and 6 bases for J; bases not matched to a gene: 17. This CDR3 comprises 17 residues. The CDR3 DNA reads TGTGCCTGGTCAGGGCAATACCGGGACAGGGACAGCAATGAGCAGTTCTTC. This sequence encodes CAWSGQYRDRDSNEQFF.

This clone was detected only a few times. The chain combines TRBV5-1 with TRBJ2-3; D is possibly TRBD1 (5 bases). Trimming took 5 bases from V and 2 from J, leaving 18 bases between them. The germline V gene encodes CDR1 SGHRS and CDR2 YFSETQ. This CDR3 comprises 16 residues. The CDR3 loop reads CASSLGLDHLTDTQYF. The CDR3 DNA reads TGCGCCAGCAGTCTGGGGCTGGACCACCTCACAGATACGCAGTATTTT.

The chain recombines TRBV2 with TRBJ1-1, with D perhaps TRBD1 (5 bases). V was pared by 4 bases and J by 6 bases, with 15 bases between. CDR1 SNHLY and CDR2 FYNNEI come from the germline V gene. The CDR3 spans 14 residues. CDR3 residues: CASSGREGQAEAFF. DNA for the CDR3: TGTGCCAGCAGTGGCAGGGAGGGGCAGGCTGAAGCTTTCTTT.

This chain uses TRBV5-1 with TRBJ2-3; 9 positions match TRBD2. The junction had 9 bases not matched to a gene; V was cut back by 0 bases and J by 7 bases. Germline V CDR1 and CDR2: SGHRS, YFSETQ. CDR3 length: 16 amino acids. CDR3 in DNA: TGCGCCAGCAGCTTGGCGGGGCGGGGGGGCGAAAATACGCAGTATTTT. Translated, it gives CASSLAGRGGENTQYF. The full variable domain, with the rest looked up from reference TRBV5-1 and TRBJ2-3, is KAGVTQTPRYLIKTRGQQVTLSCSPISGHRSVSWYQQTPGQGLQFLFEYFSETQRNKGNFPGRFSGRQFSNSRSEMNVSTLELGDSALYLCASSLAGRGGENTQYFGPGTRLTVL.

V gene TRBV9 combines with J gene TRBJ2-1, with 8 bases that match TRBD1. V dropped 4 bases and J dropped 6; count of bases not matched to a gene: 9. The CDR3 runs to 15 residues. CDR1 is SGDLS and CDR2 is YYNGEE in the germline V gene. CDR3 protein: CASSNINGQGNEQFF. The CDR3 DNA follows: TGTGCCAGCAGCAATATAAACGGACAGGGCAATGAGCAGTTCTTC.

The rearrangement links TRBV28 to TRBJ1-5; D is ambiguous. Germline-derived CDR1 and CDR2 are MDHEN and SYDVKM. This CDR3 spans 18 amino acids. V lost 6 bases, J lost 0 bases, and 21 bases lay in between. For the CDR3, the DNA is TGTGCCAGCAGCCACCCGCTTCGGACGGACTATAGCAATCAGCCCCAGCATTTT. Protein sequence: CASSHPLRTDYSNQPQHF.

This clone was counted only a few times. CDR3 amino acids: CAWAITGELFF. DNA for the CDR3: TGTGCCTGGGCTATTACCGGGGAGCTGTTTTTT. The rearrangement uses TRBV30 and TRBJ2-2; no clear D. The V gene's germline CDR1 is GTSNPN and CDR2 SVGIG (reference sequence). V was pared by 5 bases and J by 5 bases, with 6 bases between. The CDR3 extends over 11 amino acids.

V and J are TRBV27 and TRBJ1-2; 7 bases align to TRBD1. V was pared by 5 bases and J by 4 bases, with 4 bases of the junction left unmatched. Per germline, CDR1 MNHEY and CDR2 SMNVEV (reference sequence). The CDR3 sequence is 13 residues long. CDR3 coding DNA: TGTGCCAGCAGTACGACAGGGAGCTATGGCTACACCTTC. Its protein product is CASSTTGSYGYTF.

The gene calls are TRBV10-3 and TRBJ2-1, with 8 bases that match TRBD1. Germline assignment: CDR1 ENHRY and CDR2 SYGVKD. This CDR3 contains 15 residues. V lost 6 bases, J lost 7 bases, and 11 bases stayed unmatched. Here the CDR3 DNA reads TGTGCCATCAGCCTCTCAGGGGGCACTAAGAATGAGCAGTTCTTC. Translation: CAISLSGGTKNEQFF.

This sequence joins TRBV30 and TRBJ1-6; 10 bases agree with TRBD1. The CDR3 loop spans 14 amino acids. Germline CDR1 is GTSNPN and CDR2 is SVGIG (reference sequence). V lost 5 bases to trimming and J lost 7 bases; unmatched junction nucleotides: 5. The CDR3 region is CAWGPGQGNSPLHF. The CDR3 DNA is TGTGCCTGGGGACCGGGACAGGGGAATTCACCCCTCCACTTT. The full variable domain, with the rest looked up from reference TRBV30 and TRBJ1-6, is SQTIHQWPATLVQPVGSPLSLECTVEGTSNPNLYWYRQAAGRGLQLLFYSVGIGQISSEVPQNLSASRPQDRQFILSSKKLLLSDSGFYLCAWGPGQGNSPLHFGNGTRLTVT.

V usage is TRBV18 and J usage is TRBJ1-1, with unresolved D. V dropped 6 bases and J dropped 4 bases, with 9 bases sitting between them. The CDR3 runs 12 residues. Germline V gene lookup returns CDR1 KGHSH and CDR2 LQKENI. CDR3 amino acids: CASSARGTEAFF. The CDR3 DNA reads TGTGCCAGCTCCGCCCGGGGCACTGAAGCTTTCTTT.

V is TRBV18 and J is TRBJ1-1, with D perhaps TRBD1 (5 bases). This CDR3 spans 13 amino acids. Trimming removed 4 bases at V and 1 base at J, with 7 bases between. Looked up from germline, CDR1 is KGHSH and CDR2 is LQKENI. As DNA, the CDR3 is TGTGCCAGCTCACGCGGACAGAACACTGAAGCTTTCTTT. This encodes CASSRGQNTEAFF.

This sequence joins TRBV6-5 and TRBJ2-5; 7 positions agree with TRBD2. Trimming removed 0 bases from V and 3 bases from J; junction bases left unmatched: 7. The CDR3 extends over 16 amino acids. Per germline, CDR1 MNHEY and CDR2 SVGAGI. This CDR3 reads CASSYSTGGGEETQYF. The CDR3 DNA follows: TGTGCCAGCAGTTACTCGACGGGGGGAGGGGAAGAGACCCAGTACTTC.

J is TRBJ1-4 and V is TRBV28; perhaps TRBD1 as D (6 bases). This CDR3 spans 13 amino acids. The ends were cut back, 9 bases at V and 3 bases at J, with 11 bases in the middle. The germline V gene has CDR1 MDHEN and CDR2 SYDVKM. Here the CDR3 DNA reads TGTGCCAGTGCGGGGGGCCCTAATGAAAAACTGTTTTTT. Its protein product is CASAGGPNEKLFF. Using reference TRBV28 and TRBJ1-4 for the parts outside the CDR3, the full variable domain is DVKVTQSSRYLVKRTGEKVFLECVQDMDHENMFWYRQDPGLGLRLIYFSYDVKMKEKGDIPEGYSVSREKKERFSLILESASTNQTSMYLCASAGGPNEKLFFGSGTQLSVL.